These 20 T cell receptor beta chains came from one sample sequenced in a study of blood T cell repertoires in COVID-19. The data were produced by immunoSEQ multiplex PCR, yet TCRdb's version contains in-frame clones alone and is incomplete. In the table there are more than 70,000 clones, under 80% of which are singletons. Sequenced sample: peripheral blood. These receptors came from a human donor in a cohort sampled during active COVID-19.

The J gene is TRBJ2-7, the V gene TRBV11-2, with D perhaps TRBD1 (5 bases). The CDR3 is 13 residues long. In germline, CDR1 is SGHAT, CDR2 FQNNGV. Trimming removed 1 base at V and 3 bases at J, with 7 bases between. The CDR3 DNA reads TGTGCCAGCAGCTTAGGGACATTCTACGAGCAGTACTTC. It yields the protein CASSLGTFYEQYF.

This clone occurred a few times. The chain employs TRBV4-3 and TRBJ1-4; the match to TRBD1 covers 7 bases. The CDR3 length is 13 residues. CDR1 and CDR2 from the germline V gene are LGHNA and YSLEER. V lost 4 bases, J lost 8 bases, and 4 bases stayed unmatched. CDR3 nucleotides: TGCGCCAGCAGCCGAGACAGGGTCGAAAAACTGTTTTTT. Translating it yields CASSRDRVEKLFF.

This CDR3 reads CASSLWRWGTRSTDTQYF. CDR3 bases: TGTGCCAGCAGTTTATGGAGGTGGGGGACTCGATCCACAGATACGCAGTATTTT. The genes are TRBV28 and TRBJ2-3; a possible D gene is TRBD2 (6 bases). Germline assignment: CDR1 MDHEN and CDR2 SYDVKM. The CDR3 has 18 residues. The V end was cut by 0 bases, the J end by 2 bases, with 18 bases between. Full variable domain (outside the CDR3, taken from reference TRBV28 and TRBJ2-3): DVKVTQSSRYLVKRTGEKVFLECVQDMDHENMFWYRQDPGLGLRLIYFSYDVKMKEKGDIPEGYSVSREKKERFSLILESASTNQTSMYLCASSLWRWGTRSTDTQYFGPGTRLTVL.

Only one count was recorded for this clone. The chain employs TRBV5-1 and TRBJ2-7, with 10 bases that match TRBD1. This CDR3 is built from 17 residues. Germline V lookup: CDR1 SGHRS, CDR2 YFSETQ. V dropped 1 base and J dropped 5; count of bases not matched to a gene: 12. DNA of the CDR3: TGCGCCAGCAGCTTGACTACACGGGACAGGGGAGGTAACGAGCAGTACTTC. Protein sequence: CASSLTTRDRGGNEQYF.

The J gene is TRBJ2-5, the V gene TRBV6-5, with 8 bases identical to TRBD1. Germline CDR1 reads MNHEY; CDR2 reads SVGAGI. The CDR3 is 13 amino acids. Unmatched junction bases numbered 3, after V lost 4 bases and J lost 5 bases. The CDR3, as DNA: TGTGCCAGCAGTTCGCCAGGGGGCGAGACCCAGTACTTC. As protein: CASSSPGGETQYF.

The table lists this clone with a few counts. This chain connects TRBV5-6 to TRBJ2-6; D perhaps matches TRBD2 (5 bases). Trimming shortened V by 4 bases and J by 3 bases, and 17 bases separated the two germline ends. This CDR3 is 17 amino acids long. From germline, CDR1 is SGHDT and CDR2 YYEEEE. DNA for the CDR3: TGTGCCAGCAGCGAGACACGGTTGAGGGATGGGGCCAACGTCCTGACTTTC. The encoded protein is CASSETRLRDGANVLTF.

The chain couples TRBV11-3 to TRBJ1-6, with D possibly matching TRBD1 (5 bases). Trimming removed 4 bases from V and 8 bases from J, with 9 bases in between. CDR1 SGHNT and CDR2 YENEEA come from the germline V gene. The CDR3 extends over 13 amino acids. The CDR3: CASSSSRDSPLHF. CDR3 nucleotides: TGTGCCAGCAGCTCAAGCAGGGATTCACCCCTCCACTTT.

CDR3 residues: CAISESTGGGNQPQHF. The DNA for the CDR3 is TGTGCCATCAGTGAGTCGACAGGGGGAGGCAATCAGCCCCAGCATTTT. The chain couples TRBV10-3 to TRBJ1-5, with TRBD1 matching 9 bases. Germline V CDR1 and CDR2: ENHRY, SYGVKD. Trimming cost V 0 bases and J 2 bases; bases outside gene matches: 2. The CDR3 is made up of 16 amino acids.

This clone came up once. This chain links TRBV27 with TRBJ1-6; D ambiguous. Trimming removed 7 bases at V and 7 bases at J, with 8 bases between. This CDR3 spans 12 amino acids. The germline V gene encodes CDR1 MNHEY and CDR2 SMNVEV (reference sequence). The CDR3 coding sequence is TGTGCCAGCAAGCGGAAGAATTCACCCCTCCACTTT. Translated, it gives CASKRKNSPLHF.

This rearrangement joins TRBV5-6 to TRBJ1-1; maybe TRBD1 (6 bases). The CDR3 totals 16 residues. V shed 4 bases and J shed 2 bases, with 18 bases lying between them. CDR1 and CDR2 from the germline V gene are SGHDT and YYEEEE. CDR3 amino acids: CASSLLLQGGNTEAFF. CDR3 DNA sequence: TGTGCCAGCAGCCTACTACTACAGGGTGGAAACACTGAAGCTTTCTTT.

The gene calls are TRBV10-2 and TRBJ2-3, with TRBD2 identical over 10 bases. The ends lost 5 bases at V and 7 bases at J; junction bases unmatched: 6. The length of the CDR3 is 14 residues. Germline lookup yields CDR1 WSHSY and CDR2 SAAADI. DNA for the CDR3: TGCGCCAGCAGTTCTAGCGGGGGTTCGTATACGCAGTATTTT. As protein: CASSSSGGSYTQYF.

The CDR3 reads CASWDRGGTNEKLFF. The CDR3 DNA reads as TGTGCCAGCTGGGACAGGGGGGGCACTAATGAAAAACTGTTTTTT. V and J are TRBV6-6 and TRBJ1-4; 11 bases are a match to TRBD1. Germline CDR1 MNHNY, CDR2 SVGAGI (reference sequence). V trimming: 8 bases; J trimming: 2 bases; junction bases outside the gene matches: 4. This CDR3 has 15 amino acids.

This CDR3 reads CASSPTGREEEQYF. Here the CDR3 DNA reads TGTGCCAGCAGCCCTACAGGGAGGGAGGAAGAGCAGTACTTC. The chain uses TRBV5-4 and TRBJ2-7; D perhaps matches TRBD2 (7 bases). V lost 4 bases and J lost 7, with 18 bases in between. The CDR3 length is 14 residues. Germline V lookup: CDR1 SGHNT, CDR2 YYREEE (reference sequence).

The rearrangement uses TRBV28 and TRBJ1-2; D remains unclear. CDR1 and CDR2 (germline): MDHEN, SYDVKM. V lost 5 bases, J lost 2 bases, and 3 bases lay in between. The CDR3 contains 11 residues. The CDR3 region has the DNA TGTGCCAGCAGTAGCAACTATGGCTACACCTTC. This codes for CASSSNYGYTF.

The V gene is TRBV5-1, the J gene TRBJ2-1, with TRBD2 matching 7 bases. The trim removed 7 bases at V and 4 bases at J, leaving 5 bases unmatched. In germline, CDR1 is SGHRS, CDR2 YFSETQ. The CDR3 is 13 amino acids. The CDR3 protein is CASQTSSYNEQFF. DNA of the CDR3: TGCGCCAGCCAGACTAGCTCTTACAATGAGCAGTTCTTC.

This clone was picked up a small number of times. This chain connects TRBV5-1 to TRBJ2-3; 7 nucleotides align to TRBD1. Trimming removed 4 bases from V and 2 bases from J; junction bases left unmatched: 4. Germline CDR1 is SGHRS and CDR2 is YFSETQ. The CDR3 length is 14 residues. The CDR3 DNA is TGCGCCAGCAGCCCGGGACAGAACACAGATACGCAGTATTTT. It translates to CASSPGQNTDTQYF.

The genes are TRBV7-2 and TRBJ2-5; 10 nucleotides agree with TRBD1. The V segment lost 0 bases and the J segment 4 bases; nucleotides outside the gene matches: 8. CDR1 and CDR2 from the germline V gene are SGHTA and FQGNSA. The CDR3 length is 17 residues. The CDR3 region is CASSLALTGQGGETQYF. The CDR3 DNA sequence: TGTGCCAGCAGCTTAGCCTTGACCGGACAGGGGGGAGAGACCCAGTACTTC.

The V gene is TRBV5-6, the J gene TRBJ2-7, with 7 positions matching TRBD2. Looked up from germline, CDR1 is SGHDT and CDR2 is YYEEEE. The CDR3 length is 13 residues. With 4 bases clipped from V and 4 bases from J, the junction kept 5 bases outside the gene matches. The chain's CDR3 is CASSQGRGYEQYF. The CDR3 DNA reads as TGTGCCAGCAGCCAAGGGAGGGGATACGAGCAGTACTTC.

The chain carries TRBV27 and TRBJ2-7, with D possibly TRBD2 on 5 matching bases. The germline gives CDR1 MNHEY, CDR2 SMNVEV (reference sequence). This CDR3 contains 13 residues. With 2 bases removed from V and 7 bases from J, the gap between germline ends came to 12 bases. DNA of the CDR3: TGTGCCAGCAGTTTAGCCGGGGATGGGGAGCAGTACTTC. This encodes CASSLAGDGEQYF.

The V call is TRBV5-1, the J call TRBJ2-7; 7 bases align to TRBD1. Germline-derived CDR1 and CDR2 are SGHRS and YFSETQ. V shed 4 bases and J 2 bases; nucleotides not matched to a gene: 6. This CDR3 is 14 amino acids long. The CDR3 bases are TGCGCCAGCAGCATCGGGACAGACACCTACGAGCAGTACTTC. Its protein is CASSIGTDTYEQYF. Supplemented by reference TRBV5-1 and TRBJ2-7, the full variable domain reads KAGVTQTPRYLIKTRGQQVTLSCSPISGHRSVSWYQQTPGQGLQFLFEYFSETQRNKGNFPGRFSGRQFSNSRSEMNVSTLELGDSALYLCASSIGTDTYEQYFGPGTRLTVT.